This T cell receptor beta chain was identified in a study of cytomegalovirus exposure and HLA in healthy donors. It was with 60 Vbeta and 13 Jbeta primers that the PCR ran. This table comes from immunoSEQ multiplex PCR, and its TCRdb copy is limited to in-frame clones, with some not included. The data show around 100,000 clones, approximately 85% seen once. V was clipped by 2 bases and J by 0 bases, with 8 bases between them. CDR1 and CDR2 (germline): GTSNPN, SVGIG (reference sequence). CDR3 length: 15 amino acids. The sequenced material came from PBMCs. This clonotype originated in a man aged 25 to 45 in good health and CMV-seronegative. The rearrangement uses TRBV30 and TRBJ2-6; D not certain. The CDR3 protein is CAWSPRLSGANVLTF. The CDR3, as DNA: TGTGCCTGGAGTCCACGACTCTCTGGGGCCAACGTCCTGACTTTC.